Following are 21 T cell receptor beta chains from one sample sequenced in a study of blood T cells in healthy people across ages. Then a second PCR, running about 6 to 12 cycles, was carried out with a sample-barcoded 5' primer and a J-beta primer mix. Each CDR3 protein gets one entry after TCRdb re-called the 5' RACE reads with MiXCR. The sample has 850,000 to 950,000 distinct CDR3 sequences; 29% are singletons. Specimen: blood. The receptors derive from a woman aged 80 or over in good health.

This clonotype was picked up many times. This chain joins TRBV11-2 and TRBJ1-6; D not resolved. The CDR3 is 15 amino acids. Trimming removed 8 bases at V and 2 bases at J, with 13 bases between. Germline assignment: CDR1 SGHAT and CDR2 FQNNGV. The CDR3, as DNA: TGTGCCAGCGGCTCCCACGGTACCTATAATTCACCCCTCCACTTT. It translates to CASGSHGTYNSPLHF.

This clonotype was found many times. This rearrangement joins TRBV20-1 to TRBJ2-1; possible D gene TRBD2, 5 bases. This CDR3 is built from 17 residues. Trimming shortened V by 0 bases and J by 0 bases, and 15 bases separated the two germline ends. Germline V gives CDR1 DFQATT, CDR2 SNEGSKA (reference sequence). The CDR3 spells CSARDWVARSSYNEQFF. CDR3 nucleotides: TGCAGTGCTAGAGATTGGGTAGCGAGAAGCTCCTACAATGAGCAGTTCTTC.

J is TRBJ1-4 and V is TRBV12-3 or TRBV12-4; 7 positions match TRBD1. Trimming took 8 bases from V and 7 from J; bases not matched to a gene: 10. This CDR3 has 14 residues. The DNA for the CDR3 is TGTGCCAGCGGGGCCGGGACAGCCGTTGAAAAACTGTTTTTT. Translation gives CASGAGTAVEKLFF.

Points on this clonotype: A read error is possible here, since a much larger clone lies one base away. The V and J genes are TRBV9 and TRBJ2-3; 9 positions agree with TRBD1. V dropped 3 bases and J dropped 7; count of bases not matched to a gene: 6. The CDR3 runs to 14 residues. The germline CDR1 and CDR2 sequences are SGDLS and YYNGEE. The CDR3 nucleotides read TGTGCCAGCAGCGCGGGACAGGGATCAAATACGCAGTATTTT. Its protein product is CASSAGQGSNTQYF.

In its sample, this clonotype was seen many times. The CDR3 nucleotides are TGTGCCAGCAGCACCCAATACGGGGCCAAAAACATTCAGTACTTC. It encodes CASSTQYGAKNIQYF. The chain joins TRBV12-3 or TRBV12-4 to TRBJ2-4; D gene unclear. With 6 bases removed from V and 1 base from J, the gap between germline ends came to 13 bases. This CDR3 is 15 amino acids long.

This clonotype was counted many times. V gene TRBV28 combines with J gene TRBJ1-2; perhaps TRBD1 as D (6 bases). Trimming shortened V by 3 bases and J by 3 bases, and 14 bases separated the two germline ends. The CDR3 is 15 residues long. Germline V gene sequence: CDR1 MDHEN, CDR2 SYDVKM. CDR3 DNA sequence: TGTGCCAGCAGTTTGACAGGACGGGGTGACTATGGCTACACCTTC. It encodes CASSLTGRGDYGYTF.

Regarding this clonotype: The junction does not match germline at one end; this may be a read error. The chain combines TRBV18 with TRBJ1-1; maybe TRBD1 (5 bases). Germline V gene data show CDR1 as KGHSH and CDR2 as LQKENI. This CDR3 comprises 15 residues. CDR3 in DNA: TGTGCCAGCGCCGGGGGAGGGGCCGCGAACACTCAAGCTTTCTTT. Encoded protein: CASAGGGAANTQAFF.

This clonotype occurred many times. The chain has TRBV20-1 and TRBJ1-2, with 9 bases lining up with TRBD1. V was pared by 1 base and J by 8 bases, with 8 bases of the junction left unmatched. Germline V gene sequence: CDR1 DFQATT, CDR2 SNEGSKA (reference sequence). This CDR3 is built from 14 residues. The CDR3 DNA follows: TGCAGTGCTAGAGGGGGACAGGGTCATTCGGGCTACACCTTC. Translation gives CSARGGQGHSGYTF.

A few counts support this clonotype. The chain uses TRBV5-6 and TRBJ2-1; 8 bases are shared with TRBD1. The CDR3 covers 14 residues. The J segment lost 13 bases and the V segment lost 2 bases, leaving 11 bases of the junction unmatched. Germline-derived CDR1 and CDR2 are SGHDT and YYEEEE. The CDR3 coding sequence is TGTGCCAGCAGCTTTGACAGGGGAGGAGAGACCCAGTTCTTC. Translating gives CASSFDRGGETQFF.

This chain joins TRBV6-2 or TRBV6-3 and TRBJ1-5, with D uncertain. This CDR3 spans 12 amino acids. Germline lookup yields CDR1 MNHEY and CDR2 SVGEGT. The V end lost 3 bases, the J end lost 6 bases, and 6 bases lay between the germline ends. The CDR3 DNA follows: TGTGCCAGCAGTTATGGGGTTCAGCCCCAGCATTTT. Translation: CASSYGVQPQHF.

This clonotype was counted at least ten times. The chain joins TRBV13 to TRBJ2-2; 7 nucleotides align to TRBD2. Germline V gives CDR1 PRHDT, CDR2 FYEKMQ (reference sequence). Unmatched junction bases numbered 9, after V lost 5 bases and J lost 0 bases. The CDR3 length is 17 residues. Here the CDR3 reads CASSAHYGTTNTGELFF. The CDR3 region has the DNA TGTGCCAGCAGCGCCCACTACGGGACTACGAACACCGGGGAGCTGTTTTTT.

Comment on this clonotype: This may be a read error, as it is one base from a much larger clone. The chain links TRBV9 to TRBJ2-7, with 7 nucleotides matching TRBD2. Germline V lookup: CDR1 SGDLS, CDR2 YYNGEE. The CDR3 extends over 16 amino acids. The V segment lost 4 bases and the J segment 7 bases; nucleotides outside the gene matches: 17. CDR3 residues: CASSLLGGGEYNEQYF. The CDR3, as DNA: TGTGCCAGCAGCCTTCTGGGCGGGGGAGAGTACAATGAGCAGTACTTC.

There are many counts of this clonotype. This sequence joins TRBV5-4 and TRBJ2-3; 8 bases map to TRBD2. Germline V gene sequence: CDR1 SGHNT, CDR2 YYREEE (reference sequence). CDR3 length equals 15 residues. V was pared by 6 bases and J by 0 bases, with 6 bases of the junction left unmatched. The CDR3, as DNA: TGTGCCAGCACTTTAGCGGGGCATAGCACAGATACGCAGTATTTT. It codes for CASTLAGHSTDTQYF.

V usage is TRBV5-5 and J usage is TRBJ1-2; no reliable D call. CDR3 length: 15 amino acids. Germline V gene lookup returns CDR1 SGHKS and CDR2 YYEKEE (reference sequence). The ends were cut back, 4 bases at V and 7 bases at J, with 20 bases in the middle. The CDR3 region is CASSPDANKGGGYTF. The DNA of the CDR3 is TGTGCCAGCAGCCCAGACGCCAACAAGGGTGGTGGCTACACCTTC.

This clonotype was detected a few times. For the CDR3, the DNA is TGTGCCAGCAGCTCACAGGGGAAAGGGAACACTGAAGCTTTCTTT. Translated: CASSSQGKGNTEAFF. V and J are TRBV7-9 and TRBJ1-1, with 7 bases identical to TRBD1. The trim removed 4 bases at V and 1 base at J, leaving 6 bases unmatched. The CDR3 spans 15 residues. Germline loops: CDR1 SEHNR, CDR2 FQNEAQ (reference sequence).

This clonotype was counted many times. The J gene is TRBJ2-3, the V gene TRBV18; no clear D. CDR1 and CDR2 (germline): KGHSH, LQKENI. This CDR3 contains 15 residues. Deletions cut 3 bases from V and 6 bases from J, with 16 bases between. CDR3 in DNA: TGTGCCAGCTCACCCTCAGTGAGACTCTCGGATACGCAGTATTTT. Residues: CASSPSVRLSDTQYF.

In its sample, this clonotype was seen many times. The V gene is TRBV5-1, the J gene TRBJ2-5, with D perhaps matching TRBD1 (6 bases). V was clipped by 4 bases and J by 0 bases, with 10 bases between them. The CDR3 runs to 14 residues. Looked up from germline, CDR1 is SGHRS and CDR2 is YFSETQ. Written as DNA, the CDR3 is TGCGCCAGCAGCACCTACAGGGACCAAGAGACCCAGTACTTC. This translates into CASSTYRDQETQYF.

The rearrangement links TRBV4-1 to TRBJ1-5, with D possibly TRBD1 on 5 matching bases. V dropped 1 base and J dropped 0 bases, with 10 bases sitting between them. The germline gives CDR1 MGHRA, CDR2 YSYEKL. The CDR3 sequence is 16 residues long. CDR3 protein: CASSQGTHVSNQPQHF. The CDR3 bases are TGCGCCAGCAGCCAAGGGACACACGTTAGCAATCAGCCCCAGCATTTT.

The gene calls are TRBV19 and TRBJ2-7; D remains ambiguous. CDR3 length: 13 residues. Deletions cut 7 bases from V and 0 bases from J, with 10 bases between. Germline CDR1 LNHDA, CDR2 SQIVND (reference sequence). Here the CDR3 DNA reads TGTGCCAGTAATAAAGGGTACTCCTACGAGCAGTACTTC. This codes for CASNKGYSYEQYF.

About this clonotype itself: Sequence at one end of the junction differs from germline and may be a read error. The chain is built from TRBV7-2 and TRBJ1-1; the match to TRBD1 covers 7 bases. CDR3 length equals 16 residues. Germline V lookup: CDR1 SGHTA, CDR2 FQGNSA. CDR3 nucleotide sequence: TGTGCCAGCGGCTTAGACCCCTCCACAGGGGCTACTGAAGCTTTCTTT. This codes for CASGLDPSTGATEAFF.

This clonotype has ten or more counts. In nucleotides, the CDR3 is TGTGCCAGCAGCCCTCGGGGTGGGGCCTATGAAAAACTGTTTTTT. Protein sequence: CASSPRGGAYEKLFF. The J gene is TRBJ1-4, the V gene TRBV7-2; a possible D gene is TRBD1 (5 bases). Germline lookup yields CDR1 SGHTA and CDR2 FQGNSA. CDR3 length: 15 amino acids. Trimming removed 5 bases at V and 6 bases at J, with 16 bases between.